A single sample is the source of the 27 T cell receptor beta chains below, sequenced in a study of cytomegalovirus exposure and HLA in healthy donors. PCR used 60 Vbeta primers and 13 Jbeta primers. Measured with immunoSEQ multiplex PCR; TCRdb has only the in-frame clones, and not every one. The sample consists of 180,000 or so clones, approximately 73% of them appearing once. Sequencing used PBMCs. The receptor source for this set is a woman aged 30 to 39 in good health and CMV-seropositive.

The chain joins TRBV9 to TRBJ2-1; a weak D match, TRBD1 (6 bases). This CDR3 spans 15 amino acids. V dropped 2 bases and J dropped 6 bases, with 15 bases sitting between them. Germline loops: CDR1 SGDLS, CDR2 YYNGEE. The CDR3 DNA follows: TGTGCCAGCAGCGTTTCGGACAGCTCCCCCAATGAGCAGTTCTTC. This codes for CASSVSDSSPNEQFF.

This clone was found once. The genes are TRBV5-1 and TRBJ2-7; a possible D gene is TRBD2 (7 bases). The germline V and J ends were trimmed by 0 bases and 5 bases, with 15 bases remaining between them. This CDR3 spans 15 amino acids. Germline-derived CDR1 and CDR2 are SGHRS and YFSETQ. CDR3 sequence reads: CASSLEVGGRDEQYF. For the CDR3, the DNA is TGCGCCAGCAGCTTGGAAGTAGGGGGGAGGGACGAGCAGTACTTC.

The chain combines TRBV15 with TRBJ2-7, with D maybe TRBD2 (5 bases). The CDR3 contains 12 residues. The germline V and J ends were trimmed by 4 bases and 6 bases, with 10 bases remaining between them. Germline CDR1 and CDR2: LNHNV and YYDKDF (reference sequence). Here the CDR3 reads CATSTTRFEQYF. DNA for the CDR3: TGTGCCACCAGCACTACTAGGTTCGAGCAGTACTTC.

The chain carries TRBV5-1 and TRBJ2-3; D might be TRBD2 (6 bases). The CDR3 length is 14 residues. Trimming removed 0 bases from V and 4 bases from J, with 9 bases in between. Per the germline V gene, CDR1 is SGHRS and CDR2 is YFSETQ. The CDR3 protein is CASSLGGTSDTQYF. CDR3 in DNA: TGCGCCAGCAGCTTGGGCGGGACCTCAGATACGCAGTATTTT.

The genes are TRBV19 and TRBJ1-5; TRBD1 aligns across 7 bases. Germline CDR1 and CDR2: LNHDA and SQIVND (reference sequence). V lost 1 base to trimming and J lost 1 base; unmatched junction nucleotides: 7. The CDR3 contains 17 residues. Written as DNA, the CDR3 is TGTGCCAGTAGTATAGGACAGGGCGAGAGAAGCAATCAGCCCCAGCATTTT. It yields the protein CASSIGQGERSNQPQHF.

The chain couples TRBV14 to TRBJ2-1; 9 nucleotides line up with TRBD2. This CDR3 contains 17 residues. Germline CDR1 is SGHDN and CDR2 is FVKESK. V lost 2 bases, J lost 4 bases, and 9 bases stayed unmatched. CDR3 in DNA: TGTGCCAGCAGCCAAAAATCAGCGGGGGGTTTATACAATGAGCAGTTCTTC. Translating gives CASSQKSAGGLYNEQFF.

The DNA for the CDR3 is TGTGCCAGCAGCCAGGGGACAGGGGACTATGGCTACACCTTC. Protein product: CASSQGTGDYGYTF. The chain joins TRBV4-2 to TRBJ1-2, with 10 bases identical to TRBD1. With 3 bases clipped from V and 3 bases from J, the junction kept 1 base outside the gene matches. Germline assignment: CDR1 LGHNA and CDR2 YNFKEQ. The CDR3 has 14 residues.

V and J are TRBV5-1 and TRBJ2-1, with D perhaps matching TRBD2 (7 bases). CDR3 size: 16 residues. Trimming cost V 4 bases and J 4 bases, with 18 bases left between them. Germline CDR1 is SGHRS and CDR2 is YFSETQ. CDR3 nucleotides: TGCGCCAGCAGCCCCCTCTCGGGGGGCCCGTACAATGAGCAGTTCTTC. Protein product: CASSPLSGGPYNEQFF.

This sequence joins TRBV7-2 and TRBJ2-2; 9 bases are shared with TRBD1. The germline V gene encodes CDR1 SGHTA and CDR2 FQGNSA. The CDR3 length is 14 residues. The trim removed 5 bases at V and 6 bases at J, leaving 4 bases unmatched. As DNA, the CDR3 is TGTGCCAGCAGCCCACAGGGGGCAGCCGGGGAGCTGTTTTTT. Translated, it gives CASSPQGAAGELFF.

This clone has just one count. This chain joins TRBV9 and TRBJ2-2, with 9 positions matching TRBD2. Germline V gene data show CDR1 as SGDLS and CDR2 as YYNGEE. The V gene end was trimmed by 0 bases and the J gene end by 7 bases; junction bases not matched to a gene: 10. The length of the CDR3 is 17 residues. The CDR3 coding sequence is TGTGCCAGCAGCGTAGCCCCCTCAAGCGGGGGGCACGGGGAGCTGTTTTTT. Encoded protein: CASSVAPSSGGHGELFF.

The chain couples TRBV25-1 to TRBJ2-7; 8 bases fit TRBD1. Germline V CDR1 and CDR2: MGHDK, SYGVNS. The CDR3 totals 14 residues. V gave up 2 bases and J gave up 3 bases; unmatched junction bases: 3. CDR3 nucleotides: TGTGCCAGCAGTGAACAGGGGGCCCTCTACGAGCAGTACTTC. Protein product: CASSEQGALYEQYF.

The chain uses TRBV7-2 and TRBJ1-1; 11 nucleotides align to TRBD1. Germline assignment: CDR1 SGHTA and CDR2 FQGNSA. With V trimmed by 5 bases and J by 5 bases, 4 bases remained unmatched. The CDR3 consists of 14 residues. The CDR3 region has the DNA TGTGCCAGCAGCGGGACAGGGGGTTGGACTGAAGCTTTCTTT. Translated, it gives CASSGTGGWTEAFF.

This clone was detected a few times. The genes are TRBV5-5 and TRBJ1-1, with a weak D call TRBD1 (5 bases). The V end was cut by 4 bases, the J end by 5 bases, with 12 bases between. In germline, CDR1 is SGHKS, CDR2 YYEKEE (reference sequence). This CDR3 comprises 13 residues. CDR3 DNA: TGTGCCAGCAGCCTCGGGAGGGGTACTGAAGCTTTCTTT. Translation gives CASSLGRGTEAFF.

The rearrangement uses TRBV7-8 and TRBJ2-5; 10 positions agree with TRBD2. There are 18 residues in the CDR3. The trim removed 5 bases at V and 1 base at J, leaving 13 bases unmatched. The germline V gene encodes CDR1 SGHVS and CDR2 FQNEAQ. The CDR3 DNA reads TGTGCCAGCAGCCTCGGGTCCAACCTAGCGGGGGCCCAAGAGACCCAGTACTTC. The encoded protein is CASSLGSNLAGAQETQYF.

This clone was counted a few times. The CDR3 region has the DNA TGTGCCAGCAGCGGCAGGGGGTACAGCAATTCACCCCTCCACTTT. Translating it yields CASSGRGYSNSPLHF. The chain joins TRBV5-5 to TRBJ1-6; TRBD1 aligns across 7 bases. The CDR3 is made up of 15 amino acids. Germline V gene sequence: CDR1 SGHKS, CDR2 YYEKEE (reference sequence). J gave up 7 bases and V 4 bases, and 8 bases lay outside the gene matches.

This rearrangement joins TRBV4-3 to TRBJ2-3; D may be TRBD1 (6 bases). The CDR3 spans 16 residues. Trimming cost V 3 bases and J 2 bases, with 15 bases left between them. CDR1 is LGHNA, CDR2 YSLEER, per germline. CDR3 region: CASSQLPGQTTDTQYF. Written as DNA, the CDR3 is TGCGCCAGCAGCCAGCTTCCAGGACAGACCACAGATACGCAGTATTTT.

The chain combines TRBV27 with TRBJ1-2; D unresolved. Germline values: CDR1 MNHEY, CDR2 SMNVEV (reference sequence). The CDR3 loop spans 15 amino acids. V was cut by 3 bases and J by 1 base, with 12 bases left in between. As DNA, the CDR3 is TGTGCCAGCAGTTTGCTAGCCGATCTTAACTATGGCTACACCTTC. Translation: CASSLLADLNYGYTF.

This chain links TRBV5-1 with TRBJ2-7, with D possibly matching TRBD1 (5 bases). Deletions cut 3 bases from V and 5 bases from J, with 18 bases between. The CDR3 has 15 amino acids. Germline loops: CDR1 SGHRS, CDR2 YFSETQ. This CDR3 is CASSSPGDSSNEQYF. The CDR3 bases are TGCGCCAGCAGCTCCCCCGGTGACAGCAGCAACGAGCAGTACTTC. The entire variable domain, with the rest obtained from reference TRBV5-1 and TRBJ2-7, is as follows: KAGVTQTPRYLIKTRGQQVTLSCSPISGHRSVSWYQQTPGQGLQFLFEYFSETQRNKGNFPGRFSGRQFSNSRSEMNVSTLELGDSALYLCASSSPGDSSNEQYFGPGTRLTVT.

This sequence joins TRBV28 and TRBJ1-3, with unresolved D. The CDR3 totals 19 residues. Germline values: CDR1 MDHEN, CDR2 SYDVKM. V was shortened by 2 bases and J by 8 bases, with 28 bases between the two germline ends. The CDR3 region is CASSLPGFSAQPDLDTIYF. DNA for the CDR3: TGTGCCAGCAGTTTACCCGGATTCAGCGCCCAGCCCGATCTGGACACCATATATTTT.

V and J are TRBV7-9 and TRBJ2-3; 11 bases agree with TRBD2. The CDR3 loop spans 17 amino acids. V lost 5 bases and J lost 4; bases outside the gene matches: 11. Germline lookup yields CDR1 SEHNR and CDR2 FQNEAQ (reference sequence). The CDR3 is CASSRGRLAGQSDTQYF. As DNA, the CDR3 is TGTGCCAGCAGCCGCGGGAGACTAGCGGGGCAGTCAGATACGCAGTATTTT.

The rearrangement joins TRBV7-9 to TRBJ2-1, with TRBD1 identical over 8 bases. The CDR3 consists of 15 residues. From germline, CDR1 is SEHNR and CDR2 FQNEAQ (reference sequence). J was trimmed by 4 bases and V by 5 bases; bases with no gene match: 7. The CDR3 region has the DNA TGTGCCAGCAGCCCCGGACAGGGTGAATACAATGAGCAGTTCTTC. Translating gives CASSPGQGEYNEQFF.

The chain employs TRBV7-3 and TRBJ2-5; D is possibly TRBD1 (6 bases). Germline V gene data show CDR1 as SGHTA and CDR2 as FQGTGA. The CDR3 consists of 15 residues. Trimming took 2 bases from V and 3 from J, leaving 13 bases between them. Here the CDR3 DNA reads TGTGCCAGCAGCTTAGCGCCGGGACAAAAAGAGACCCAGTACTTC. The encoded protein is CASSLAPGQKETQYF.

The chain has TRBV7-2 and TRBJ1-2; 7 nucleotides agree with TRBD1. V lost 5 bases to trimming and J lost 4 bases; unmatched junction nucleotides: 7. The CDR3 runs 14 residues. In germline, CDR1 is SGHTA, CDR2 FQGNSA. In nucleotides, the CDR3 is TGTGCCAGCAGCCACCGACAGGGCGGCTATGGCTACACCTTC. It translates to CASSHRQGGYGYTF.

The rearrangement uses TRBV19 and TRBJ2-3; 9 bases are shared with TRBD2. The CDR3 contains 16 residues. V shed 4 bases, J shed 0 bases, and the junction held 5 bases outside the gene matches. CDR1 is LNHDA, CDR2 SQIVND, per germline (reference sequence). As DNA, the CDR3 is TGTGCCAGTAGTAAGTCTAGCGGGGCTAGCACAGATACGCAGTATTTT. It yields the protein CASSKSSGASTDTQYF.

V usage is TRBV6-4 and J usage is TRBJ2-1, with D possibly matching TRBD2 (7 bases). The CDR3 consists of 16 residues. The V gene lost 6 bases and the J gene lost 6 bases, with 21 bases spanning the gap. Germline lookup yields CDR1 MRHNA and CDR2 SNTAGT. CDR3 in amino acids: CASSARGLAAINEQFF. Here the CDR3 DNA reads TGTGCCAGCAGCGCCAGGGGTCTAGCGGCTATCAATGAGCAGTTCTTC.

This chain links TRBV25-1 with TRBJ1-2, with D perhaps matching TRBD1 (6 bases). The V gene's germline CDR1 is MGHDK and CDR2 SYGVNS. V lost 3 bases and J 6 bases, leaving 14 bases between the germline ends. CDR3 size: 14 residues. The DNA for the CDR3 is TGTGCCAGCAGTGATTGGGGGGGCTCAAATGGCTACACCTTC. It yields the protein CASSDWGGSNGYTF.

V gene TRBV28 combines with J gene TRBJ1-5, with 8 bases that match TRBD1. Germline V gene data show CDR1 as MDHEN and CDR2 as SYDVKM. The CDR3 contains 16 residues. The V segment lost 3 bases and the J segment 2 bases; nucleotides outside the gene matches: 6. For the CDR3, the DNA is TGTGCCAGCAGTTTCCGACAGGGGTATGGCAATCAGCCCCAGCATTTT. Encoded protein: CASSFRQGYGNQPQHF. Supplemented by reference TRBV28 and TRBJ1-5, the full variable domain reads DVKVTQSSRYLVKRTGEKVFLECVQDMDHENMFWYRQDPGLGLRLIYFSYDVKMKEKGDIPEGYSVSREKKERFSLILESASTNQTSMYLCASSFRQGYGNQPQHFGDGTRLSIL.